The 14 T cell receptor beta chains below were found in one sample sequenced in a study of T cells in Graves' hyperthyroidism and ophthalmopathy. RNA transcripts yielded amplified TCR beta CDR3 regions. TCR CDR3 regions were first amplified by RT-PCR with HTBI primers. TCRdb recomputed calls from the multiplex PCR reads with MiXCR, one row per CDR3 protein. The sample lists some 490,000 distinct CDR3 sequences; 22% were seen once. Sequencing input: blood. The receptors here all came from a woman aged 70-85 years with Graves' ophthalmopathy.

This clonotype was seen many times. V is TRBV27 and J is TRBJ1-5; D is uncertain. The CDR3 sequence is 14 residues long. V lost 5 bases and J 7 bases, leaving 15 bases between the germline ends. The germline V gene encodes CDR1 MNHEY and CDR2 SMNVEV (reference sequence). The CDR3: CASSPIQASQPQHF. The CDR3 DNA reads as TGTGCCAGCAGTCCGATCCAGGCCTCACAGCCCCAGCATTTT.

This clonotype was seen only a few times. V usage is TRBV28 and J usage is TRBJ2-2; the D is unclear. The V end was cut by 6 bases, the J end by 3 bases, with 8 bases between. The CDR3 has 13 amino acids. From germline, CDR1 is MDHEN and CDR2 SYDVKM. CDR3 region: CASRGGHTGELFF. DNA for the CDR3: TGTGCCAGCAGAGGCGGACACACCGGGGAGCTGTTTTTT.

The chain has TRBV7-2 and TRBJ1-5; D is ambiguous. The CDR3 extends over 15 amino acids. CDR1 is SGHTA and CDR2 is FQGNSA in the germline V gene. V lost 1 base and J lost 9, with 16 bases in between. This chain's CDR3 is CASSLGQVEGRPQHF. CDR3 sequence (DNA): TGTGCCAGCAGCTTAGGTCAGGTTGAAGGGAGGCCCCAGCATTTT.

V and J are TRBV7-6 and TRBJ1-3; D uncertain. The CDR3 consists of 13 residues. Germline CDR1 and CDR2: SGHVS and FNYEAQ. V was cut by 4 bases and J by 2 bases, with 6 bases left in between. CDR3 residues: CASSSLPGNTIYF. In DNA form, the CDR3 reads TGTGCCAGCAGCTCTCTTCCTGGAAACACCATATATTTT. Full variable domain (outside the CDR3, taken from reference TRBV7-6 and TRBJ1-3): GAGVSQSPRYKVTKRGQDVALRCDPISGHVSLYWYRQALGQGPEFLTYFNYEAQQDKSGLPNDRFSAERPEGSISTLTIQRTEQRDSAMYRCASSSLPGNTIYFGEGSWLTVV.

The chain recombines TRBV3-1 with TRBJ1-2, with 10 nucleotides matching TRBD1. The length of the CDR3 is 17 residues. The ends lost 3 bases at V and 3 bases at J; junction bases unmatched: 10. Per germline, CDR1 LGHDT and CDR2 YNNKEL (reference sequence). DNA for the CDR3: TGTGCCAGCAGCCACCTACTCTCGACAGGGGGCGACTATGGCTACACCTTC. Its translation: CASSHLLSTGGDYGYTF.

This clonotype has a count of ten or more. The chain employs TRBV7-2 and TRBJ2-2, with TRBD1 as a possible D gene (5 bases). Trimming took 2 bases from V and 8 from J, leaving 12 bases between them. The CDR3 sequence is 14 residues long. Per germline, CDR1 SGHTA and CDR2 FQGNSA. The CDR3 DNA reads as TGTGCCAGCAGCTTAAACTTAGGGGCAGGGGAGCTGTTTTTT. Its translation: CASSLNLGAGELFF.

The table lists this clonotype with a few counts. The chain's CDR3 is CASSQGQGVSTQYF. The CDR3 DNA reads as TGTGCCAGCAGCCAAGGACAGGGGGTCTCTACGCAGTATTTT. This chain uses TRBV3-1 with TRBJ2-3; 9 positions match TRBD1. Germline CDR1 reads LGHDT; CDR2 reads YNNKEL (reference sequence). The V segment lost 1 base and the J segment 8 bases; nucleotides outside the gene matches: 4. The CDR3 consists of 14 residues.

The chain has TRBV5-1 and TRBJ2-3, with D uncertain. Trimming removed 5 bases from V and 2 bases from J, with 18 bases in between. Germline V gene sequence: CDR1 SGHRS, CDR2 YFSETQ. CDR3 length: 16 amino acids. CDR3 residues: CASRKSLTLHTDTQYF. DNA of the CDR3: TGCGCCAGCAGAAAGAGTCTGACGTTGCACACAGATACGCAGTATTTT.

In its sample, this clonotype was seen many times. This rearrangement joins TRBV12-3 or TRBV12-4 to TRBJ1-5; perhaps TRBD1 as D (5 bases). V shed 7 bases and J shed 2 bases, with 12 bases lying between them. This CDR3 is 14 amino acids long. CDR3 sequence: CASTIAGGNQPQHF. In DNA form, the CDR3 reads TGTGCCAGCACCATAGCGGGGGGCAATCAGCCCCAGCATTTT.

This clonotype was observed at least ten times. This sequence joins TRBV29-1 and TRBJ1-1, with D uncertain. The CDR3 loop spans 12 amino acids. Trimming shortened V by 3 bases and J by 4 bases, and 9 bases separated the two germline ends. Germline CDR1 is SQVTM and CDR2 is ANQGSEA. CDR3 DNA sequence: TGCAGCGTTGAGCCTGGGCCCACTGAAGCTTTCTTT. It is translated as CSVEPGPTEAFF.

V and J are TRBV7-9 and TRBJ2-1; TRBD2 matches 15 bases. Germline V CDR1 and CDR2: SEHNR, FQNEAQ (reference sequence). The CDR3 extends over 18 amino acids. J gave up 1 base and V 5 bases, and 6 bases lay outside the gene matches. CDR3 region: CASSDIGLAGGSYNEQFF. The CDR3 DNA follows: TGTGCCAGCAGCGATATCGGACTAGCGGGAGGGTCCTACAATGAGCAGTTCTTC.

The CDR3 DNA reads TGTGCCAGTTTGGACAGGGGGAACACTGAAGCTTTCTTT. Translating gives CASLDRGNTEAFF. The chain links TRBV19 to TRBJ1-1, with 9 bases that match TRBD1. The junction had 2 bases not matched to a gene; V was cut back by 8 bases and J by 1 base. From germline, CDR1 is LNHDA and CDR2 SQIVND (reference sequence). This CDR3 has 13 residues.

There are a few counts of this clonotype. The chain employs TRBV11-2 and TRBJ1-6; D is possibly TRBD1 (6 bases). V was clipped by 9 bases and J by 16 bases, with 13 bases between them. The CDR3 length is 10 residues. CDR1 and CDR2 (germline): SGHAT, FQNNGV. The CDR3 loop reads CASDPGTLHF. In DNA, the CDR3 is TGTGCCAGTGACCCTGGGACACTCCACTTT.

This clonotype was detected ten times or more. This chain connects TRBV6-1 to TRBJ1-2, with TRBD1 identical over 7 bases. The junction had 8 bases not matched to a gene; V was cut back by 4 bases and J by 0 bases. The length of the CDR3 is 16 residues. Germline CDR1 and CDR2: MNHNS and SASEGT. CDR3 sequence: CASSVTGGQANYGYTF. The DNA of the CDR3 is TGTGCCAGCAGTGTAACCGGTGGACAGGCTAACTATGGCTACACCTTC.